These T cell receptor beta chains were read from a single sample in a study of shared clonotypes between healthy human individuals. Some clones are missing from TCRdb's copy, which holds only in-frame ones; the method was immunoSEQ multiplex PCR. The repertoire consists of 1.5 million to 2.5 million clones, with just under 95% occurring once and the leading ten covering around 1%. Sequenced: naive CD8+ T cells sorted from blood. The receptor source for this set is a man between 18 and 35 years old in good health. CDR3s include the opening cysteine and the closing phenylalanine or tryptophan. Fields, in order: D gene, J gene, V gene, CDR3 protein, CDR3 DNA. A D gene is named only where the DNA matches it firmly.

d_gene: NA; j_gene: TRBJ2-2; v_gene: TRBV11-3; CDR3aa: CASSLGGWTGELFF; CDR3nt: TGTGCCAGCAGCTTAGGTGGATGGACCGGGGAGCTGTTTTTT
d_gene: TRBD2; j_gene: TRBJ2-7; v_gene: TRBV11-2; CDR3aa: CASSLSTSGIYEQYF; CDR3nt: TGTGCCAGCAGCTTAAGTACTAGCGGGATCTACGAGCAGTACTTC
d_gene: TRBD1; j_gene: TRBJ2-5; v_gene: TRBV2; CDR3aa: CAITLGTDQETQYF; CDR3nt: TGTGCCATCACTCTAGGGACAGACCAAGAGACCCAGTACTTC
d_gene: NA; j_gene: TRBJ2-1; v_gene: TRBV27; CDR3aa: CASSSETGWSYNEQFF; CDR3nt: TGTGCCAGCAGTTCCGAAACAGGGTGGTCCTACAATGAGCAGTTCTTC
d_gene: NA; j_gene: TRBJ2-5; v_gene: TRBV5-6; CDR3aa: CASSLASVQETQYF; CDR3nt: TGTGCCAGCAGCTTGGCCTCGGTTCAAGAGACCCAGTACTTC
d_gene: NA; j_gene: TRBJ2-7; v_gene: TRBV28; CDR3aa: CASSFRQGGEQYF; CDR3nt: TGTGCCAGCAGTTTCCGACAGGGAGGCGAGCAGTACTTC
d_gene: TRBD2; j_gene: TRBJ2-7; v_gene: TRBV18; CDR3aa: CASSPSGAFAEQYF; CDR3nt: TGTGCCAGCTCACCAAGCGGGGCGTTTGCCGAGCAGTACTTC
d_gene: NA; j_gene: TRBJ1-1; v_gene: TRBV7-7; CDR3aa: CASSLVRAGTEAFF; CDR3nt: TGTGCTAGCAGCTTAGTCCGGGCCGGCACTGAAGCTTTCTTT
d_gene: NA; j_gene: TRBJ2-5; v_gene: TRBV30; CDR3aa: CAWSGGRTTRETQYF; CDR3nt: TGTGCCTGGAGTGGGGGGAGGACCACCAGGGAGACCCAGTACTTC
d_gene: NA; j_gene: TRBJ2-1; v_gene: TRBV2; CDR3aa: CASSVVSYNEQFF; CDR3nt: TGTGCCAGCAGTGTGGTTTCCTACAATGAGCAGTTCTTC
d_gene: NA; j_gene: TRBJ2-1; v_gene: TRBV11-2; CDR3aa: CASRPGLYNEQFF; CDR3nt: TGTGCCAGCAGACCGGGCCTCTACAATGAGCAGTTCTTC
d_gene: TRBD1; j_gene: TRBJ1-1; v_gene: TRBV4-3; CDR3aa: CANSYPQGMNTEAFF; CDR3nt: TGCGCCAACAGCTACCCACAGGGGATGAACACTGAAGCTTTCTTT
d_gene: NA; j_gene: TRBJ2-7; v_gene: TRBV9; CDR3aa: CASSVAPSSYEQYF; CDR3nt: TGTGCCAGCAGCGTAGCTCCCTCATCCTACGAGCAGTACTTC
d_gene: NA; j_gene: TRBJ2-2; v_gene: TRBV28; CDR3aa: CASSLRQNTGELFF; CDR3nt: TGTGCCAGCAGTTTAAGACAGAACACCGGGGAGCTGTTTTTT
d_gene: TRBD2; j_gene: TRBJ2-7; v_gene: TRBV30; CDR3aa: CAWSVGEGYEQYF; CDR3nt: TGTGCCTGGAGTGTGGGGGAGGGTTACGAGCAGTACTTC
d_gene: TRBD2; j_gene: TRBJ2-1; v_gene: TRBV27; CDR3aa: CASSPRPAGLANDEQFF; CDR3nt: TGTGCCAGCAGTCCGCGTCCGGCGGGACTAGCGAACGATGAGCAGTTCTTC
d_gene: TRBD2; j_gene: TRBJ2-5; v_gene: TRBV7-9; CDR3aa: CASSLVVAGEETQYF; CDR3nt: TGTGCCAGCAGCTTAGTAGTAGCGGGAGAGGAGACCCAGTACTTC
d_gene: NA; j_gene: TRBJ2-3; v_gene: TRBV28; CDR3aa: CASSPPTGGRGLTDTQYF; CDR3nt: TGTGCCAGCAGTCCCCCAACTGGCGGGCGGGGATTAACAGATACGCAGTATTTT
d_gene: NA; j_gene: TRBJ1-5; v_gene: TRBV2; CDR3aa: CASSEVGTNQPQHF; CDR3nt: TGTGCCAGCAGTGAAGTAGGGACGAATCAGCCCCAGCATTTT
d_gene: NA; j_gene: TRBJ1-2; v_gene: TRBV20-1; CDR3aa: CSARDGVSGTF; CDR3nt: TGCAGTGCTAGAGATGGGGTATCGGGTACCTTC
d_gene: TRBD1; j_gene: TRBJ2-7; v_gene: TRBV10-2; CDR3aa: CASSPGQSYEQYF; CDR3nt: TGCGCCAGCAGTCCGGGACAGAGCTACGAGCAGTACTTC
d_gene: TRBD1; j_gene: TRBJ2-7; v_gene: TRBV2; CDR3aa: CASQGQGYEQYF; CDR3nt: TGTGCCAGTCAAGGACAGGGCTACGAGCAGTACTTC
d_gene: NA; j_gene: TRBJ1-1; v_gene: TRBV29-1; CDR3aa: CSVDPVDGTEAFF; CDR3nt: TGCAGCGTTGATCCGGTAGATGGCACTGAAGCTTTCTTT